This T cell receptor beta chain was found in a study of T cell responses to AZD1222 COVID-19 vaccine. There are 15 residues in the CDR3. V was clipped by 1 base and J by 3 bases, with 13 bases between them. Germline loops: CDR1 SGHVS, CDR2 FNYEAQ. Profiled with immunoSEQ multiplex PCR; TCRdb holds only in-frame clones, not every one. The sample lists around 130,000 clones; around 94% were seen once. Worth noting for this clone: Its matching antigen is unknown.

Findings and limits, study-wide: In the spike-specific TCR repertoire, nearly half reportedly target unmutated variant regions.

Source: peripheral blood, taken on day 0 of AZD1222 vaccination. This TCR derives from an adult in good health. This chain connects TRBV7-6 to TRBJ2-7; D gene uncertain. CDR3 coding DNA: TGTGCCAGCAGCTTAGGGCCGGAGTGGATCTACGAGCAGTACTTC. Amino acid sequence: CASSLGPEWIYEQYF. Together with reference TRBV7-6 and TRBJ2-7, the CDR3 gives the full variable domain: GAGVSQSPRYKVTKRGQDVALRCDPISGHVSLYWYRQALGQGPEFLTYFNYEAQQDKSGLPNDRFSAERPEGSISTLTIQRTEQRDSAMYRCASSLGPEWIYEQYFGPGTRLTVT.